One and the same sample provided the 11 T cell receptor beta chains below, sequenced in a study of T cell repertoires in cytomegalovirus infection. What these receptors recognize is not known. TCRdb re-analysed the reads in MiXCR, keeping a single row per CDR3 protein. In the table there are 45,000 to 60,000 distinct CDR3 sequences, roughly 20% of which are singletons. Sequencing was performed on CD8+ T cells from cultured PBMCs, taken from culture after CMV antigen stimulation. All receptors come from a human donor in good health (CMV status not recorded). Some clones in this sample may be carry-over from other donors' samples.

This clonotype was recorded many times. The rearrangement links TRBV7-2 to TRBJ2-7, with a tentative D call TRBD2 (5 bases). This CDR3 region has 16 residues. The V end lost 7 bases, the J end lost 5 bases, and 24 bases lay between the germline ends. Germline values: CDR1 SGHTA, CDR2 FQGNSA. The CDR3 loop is CASTRRLRGVGNEQYF. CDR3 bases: TGTGCCAGCACCCGGAGGCTCCGGGGTGTAGGCAACGAGCAGTACTTC.

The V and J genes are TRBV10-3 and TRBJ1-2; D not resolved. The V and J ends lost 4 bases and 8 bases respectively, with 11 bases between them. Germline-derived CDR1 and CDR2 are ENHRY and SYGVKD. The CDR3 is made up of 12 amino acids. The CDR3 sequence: CAISVDTAGYTF. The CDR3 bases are TGTGCCATCAGTGTCGACACCGCAGGCTACACCTTC.

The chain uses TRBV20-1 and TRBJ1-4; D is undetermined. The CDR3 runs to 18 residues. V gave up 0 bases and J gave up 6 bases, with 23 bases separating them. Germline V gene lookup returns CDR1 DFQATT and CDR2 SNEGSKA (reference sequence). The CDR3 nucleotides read TGCAGTGCTAGAGATCAAAGACCCTATCCTTACGCGGATGAAAAACTGTTTTTT. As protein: CSARDQRPYPYADEKLFF.

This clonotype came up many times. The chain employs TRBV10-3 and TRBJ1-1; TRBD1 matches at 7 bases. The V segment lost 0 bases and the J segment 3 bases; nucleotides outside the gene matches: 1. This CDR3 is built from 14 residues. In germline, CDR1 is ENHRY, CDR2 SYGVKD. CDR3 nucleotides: TGTGCCATCAGTGAGTCGACAGGGCACACTGAAGCTTTCTTT. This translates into CAISESTGHTEAFF.

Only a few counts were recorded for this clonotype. Here the CDR3 DNA reads TGTGCCAGCAGCTACGGGGGGGCGTCGAAGACCCAGTACTTC. As protein: CASSYGGASKTQYF. This chain uses TRBV11-1 with TRBJ2-5; TRBD2 aligns across 8 bases. The CDR3 spans 14 residues. Germline CDR1 and CDR2: SGHAT and FQDESV (reference sequence). V lost 4 bases to trimming and J lost 6 bases; unmatched junction nucleotides: 7.

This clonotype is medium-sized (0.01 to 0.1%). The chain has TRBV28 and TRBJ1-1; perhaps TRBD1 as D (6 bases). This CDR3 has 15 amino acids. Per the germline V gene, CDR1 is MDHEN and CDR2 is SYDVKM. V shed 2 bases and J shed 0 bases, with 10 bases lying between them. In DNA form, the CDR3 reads TGTGCCAGCAGTTTAAAGACAGGTGTGAACACTGAAGCTTTCTTT. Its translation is CASSLKTGVNTEAFF.

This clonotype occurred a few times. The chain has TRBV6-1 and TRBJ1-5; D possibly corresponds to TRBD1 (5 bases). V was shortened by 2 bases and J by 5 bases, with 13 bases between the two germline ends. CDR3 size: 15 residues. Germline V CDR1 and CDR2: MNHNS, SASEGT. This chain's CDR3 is CASSELGRGDQPQHF. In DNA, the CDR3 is TGTGCCAGCAGTGAATTGGGCCGAGGGGATCAGCCCCAGCATTTT.

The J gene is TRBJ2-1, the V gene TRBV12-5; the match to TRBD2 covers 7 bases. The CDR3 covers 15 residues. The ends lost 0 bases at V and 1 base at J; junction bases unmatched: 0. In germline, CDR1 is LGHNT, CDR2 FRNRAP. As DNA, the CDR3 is TGTGCTAGTGGTTTGGTACTAGCGTCCTACAATGAGCAGTTCTTC. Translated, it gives CASGLVLASYNEQFF.

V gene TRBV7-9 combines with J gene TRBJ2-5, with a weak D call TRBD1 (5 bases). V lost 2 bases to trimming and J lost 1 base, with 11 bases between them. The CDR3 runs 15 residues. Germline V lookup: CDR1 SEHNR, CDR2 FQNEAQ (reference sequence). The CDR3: CASSLRFQGQETQYF. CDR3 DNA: TGTGCCAGCAGCTTAAGGTTCCAGGGCCAAGAGACCCAGTACTTC.

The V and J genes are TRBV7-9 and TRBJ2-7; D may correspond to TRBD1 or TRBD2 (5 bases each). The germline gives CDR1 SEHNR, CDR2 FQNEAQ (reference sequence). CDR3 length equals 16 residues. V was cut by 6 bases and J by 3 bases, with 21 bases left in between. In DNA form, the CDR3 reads TGTGCCAGCAGTCCCTCTACGGGGCCCGCCTTCTACGAGCAGTACTTC. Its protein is CASSPSTGPAFYEQYF.

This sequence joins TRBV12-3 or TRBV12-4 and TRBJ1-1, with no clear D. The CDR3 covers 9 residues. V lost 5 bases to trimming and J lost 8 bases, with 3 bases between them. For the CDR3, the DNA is TGTGCCAGCAGTCCAGAAGCTTTCTTT. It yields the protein CASSPEAFF.